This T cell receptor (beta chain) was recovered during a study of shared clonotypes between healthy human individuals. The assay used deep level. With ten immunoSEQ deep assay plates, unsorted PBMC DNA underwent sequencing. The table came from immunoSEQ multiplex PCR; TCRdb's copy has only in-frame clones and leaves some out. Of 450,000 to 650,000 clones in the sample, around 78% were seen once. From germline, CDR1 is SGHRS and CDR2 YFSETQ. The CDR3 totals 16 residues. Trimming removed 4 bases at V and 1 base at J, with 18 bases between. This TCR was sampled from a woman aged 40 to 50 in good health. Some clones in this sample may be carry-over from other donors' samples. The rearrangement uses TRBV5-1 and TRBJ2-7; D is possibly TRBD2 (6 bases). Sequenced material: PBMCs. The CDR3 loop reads CASSPAGLAFSYEQYF. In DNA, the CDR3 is TGCGCCAGCAGCCCGGCGGGGCTAGCGTTTTCCTACGAGCAGTACTTC.